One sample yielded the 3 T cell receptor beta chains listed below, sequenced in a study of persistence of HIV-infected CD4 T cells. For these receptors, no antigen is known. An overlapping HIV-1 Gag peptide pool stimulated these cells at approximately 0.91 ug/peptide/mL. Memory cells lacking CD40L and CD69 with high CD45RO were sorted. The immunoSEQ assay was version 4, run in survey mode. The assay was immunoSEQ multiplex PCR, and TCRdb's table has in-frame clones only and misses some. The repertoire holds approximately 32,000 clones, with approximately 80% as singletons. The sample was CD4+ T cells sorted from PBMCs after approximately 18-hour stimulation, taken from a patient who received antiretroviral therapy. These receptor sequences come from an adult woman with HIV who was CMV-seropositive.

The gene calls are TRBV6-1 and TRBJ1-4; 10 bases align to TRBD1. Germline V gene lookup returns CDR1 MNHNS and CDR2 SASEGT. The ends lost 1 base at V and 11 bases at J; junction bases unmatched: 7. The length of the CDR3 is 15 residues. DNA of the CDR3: TGTGCCAGCAGTGAAGAGGGACAGGGGATCCGGAAACTGTTTTTT. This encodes CASSEEGQGIRKLFF.

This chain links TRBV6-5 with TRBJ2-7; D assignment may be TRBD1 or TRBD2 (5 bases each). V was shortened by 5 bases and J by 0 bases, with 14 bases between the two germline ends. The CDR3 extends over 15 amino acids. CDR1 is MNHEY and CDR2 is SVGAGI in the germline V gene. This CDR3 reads CASSPGDGISYEQYF. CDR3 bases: TGTGCCAGCAGTCCTGGGGACGGGATCTCCTACGAGCAGTACTTC.

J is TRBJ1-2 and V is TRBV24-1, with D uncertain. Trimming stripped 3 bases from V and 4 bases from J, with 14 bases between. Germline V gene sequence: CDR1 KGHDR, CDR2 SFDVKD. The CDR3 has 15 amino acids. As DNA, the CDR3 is TGTGCCACCAGTGATCGCACACCAGGATCCTATGGCTACACCTTC. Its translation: CATSDRTPGSYGYTF.